These 21 T cell receptor beta chains originate from one sample sequenced in a study of multiple sclerosis patients with progressive multifocal leukoencephalopathy (dated by TCRdb to about 2019). The sample's time point label, decoded: before natalizumab initiation. The receptor library was made with the immunoSEQ multiplex PCR assay. The table comes from immuneACCESS by way of TCRdb, which keeps in-frame sequences with V and J called. Part of the clones is missing from these tables; in studies checked, under half for an unresolved V gene and the rest for unknown reasons. The sample records under 40,000 clones, 80% to 95% of which are singletons. The ten biggest clones cover approximately 2% of the sample. Material for sequencing was PBMCs. Receptor source: a man aged 25 to 40 with multiple sclerosis.

The V call is TRBV4-1, the J call TRBJ2-2, with a tentative D call TRBD2 (6 bases). Trimming shortened V by 0 bases and J by 7 bases, and 12 bases separated the two germline ends. The CDR3 totals 15 residues. CDR1 and CDR2 from the germline V gene are MGHRA and YSYEKL. In DNA, the CDR3 is TGCGCCAGCAGCCAAGAAGCCCGGCGGGGCGGGGAGCTGTTTTTT. The encoded protein is CASSQEARRGGELFF.

The V gene is TRBV4-3, the J gene TRBJ2-2; maybe TRBD1 (6 bases). The V gene's germline CDR1 is LGHNA and CDR2 YSLEER. Trimming left V 0 bases short and J 6 bases short, with 14 bases between. There are 16 residues in the CDR3. CDR3 residues: CASSQEIGTWAGELFF. The CDR3 DNA follows: TGCGCCAGCAGCCAAGAGATCGGGACATGGGCCGGGGAGCTGTTTTTT.

The chain links TRBV11-2 to TRBJ2-5; 7 bases match TRBD1. Per germline, CDR1 SGHAT and CDR2 FQNNGV. This CDR3 has 15 amino acids. Losses at the gene ends were 0 bases for V and 6 bases for J; bases not matched to a gene: 7. Written as DNA, the CDR3 is TGTGCCAGCAGCTTAGATTCAGGGGGAATAAAGACCCAGTACTTC. Residues: CASSLDSGGIKTQYF.

This CDR3 reads CASSLELGKATQYF. The CDR3 bases are TGTGCCAGCAGCTTAGAACTGGGTAAGGCGACCCAGTACTTC. The chain has TRBV7-9 and TRBJ2-5; D remains ambiguous. Trimming removed 1 base from V and 7 bases from J, with 13 bases in between. Germline CDR1 SEHNR, CDR2 FQNEAQ (reference sequence). The CDR3 sequence is 14 residues long. Full variable domain (remainder filled in from reference TRBV7-9 and TRBJ2-5): DTGVSQNPRHKITKRGQNVTFRCDPISEHNRLYWYRQTLGQGPEFLTYFQNEAQLEKSRLLSDRFSAERPKGSFSTLEIQRTEQGDSAMYLCASSLELGKATQYFGPGTRLLVL.

The J gene is TRBJ2-7, the V gene TRBV30; 7 bases line up with TRBD2. The ends lost 6 bases at V and 2 bases at J; junction bases unmatched: 7. This CDR3 region has 13 residues. From germline, CDR1 is GTSNPN and CDR2 SVGIG (reference sequence). The CDR3, as DNA: TGTGCCTGCGCCGTAGCGGGTCCCTACGAGCAGTACTTC. It translates to CACAVAGPYEQYF.

The chain joins TRBV11-3 to TRBJ2-1; tentatively, D is TRBD2 (6 bases). Germline loops: CDR1 SGHNT, CDR2 YENEEA. CDR3 length equals 17 residues. Trimming pared 3 bases from V and 6 bases from J, leaving 21 bases between. The CDR3 bases are TGTGCCAGCAGCTTTGTATCCACGGGAGTACTACGCAATGAGCAGTTCTTC. Its translation is CASSFVSTGVLRNEQFF.

As regards this clone: No conserved phenylalanine or tryptophan is present at the end of the CDR3, so a read error is the likely explanation. This chain joins TRBV7-9 and TRBJ1-1; D is unclear. CDR1 is SEHNR, CDR2 FQNEAQ, per germline (reference sequence). The CDR3 spans 14 residues. Between the trimmed V and J ends, which lost 1 base and 0 bases, there was a span of 6 bases. CDR3 in DNA: TGTGCCAGCAGCTTAGGACACTTGAACACTGAAGCTTTCCTT. Its translation is CASSLGHLNTEAFL.

This clone has just a few counts. The chain carries TRBV10-1 and TRBJ1-4; D is ambiguous. The V and J ends lost 10 bases and 8 bases respectively, with 17 bases between them. The CDR3 sequence is 13 residues long. Germline CDR1 is WNHNN and CDR2 is SYGVQD (reference sequence). This CDR3 reads CAKRVCRQEKLFF. The CDR3 DNA reads TGCGCCAAAAGGGTCTGCCGCCAAGAAAAACTGTTTTTT.

For the CDR3, the DNA is TGTGCCAGCAGCTTAGCGCCGGGAAGGGCCTCCTACGAGCAGTACTTC. Translated, it gives CASSLAPGRASYEQYF. The chain joins TRBV7-9 to TRBJ2-5; tentative D call: TRBD2 (5 bases). The closer fit of TRBJ2-7 to the DNA end suggests the J call may be wrong. The CDR3 loop spans 16 amino acids. CDR1 and CDR2 from the germline V gene are SEHNR and FQNEAQ (reference sequence).

The chain combines TRBV6-5 with TRBJ1-2; D is uncertain. V lost 0 bases to trimming and J lost 1 base, with 9 bases between them. Germline V gene sequence: CDR1 MNHEY, CDR2 SVGAGI. There are 15 residues in the CDR3. The DNA for the CDR3 is TGTGCCAGCAGTTACTCTGGACGGCGTAACTATGGCTACACCTTC. Protein sequence: CASSYSGRRNYGYTF.

This clone has a single count. The chain combines TRBV9 with TRBJ2-1, with 11 bases fitting TRBD2. The CDR3 runs 16 residues. The germline CDR1 and CDR2 sequences are SGDLS and YYNGEE. The V and J ends lost 6 bases and 10 bases, in that order; junction bases with no gene match: 15. CDR3 bases: TGTGCCAGCACCCCCGGGGATCTAGCGGGAGGACGGGAGCAGTTCTTC. Encoded protein: CASTPGDLAGGREQFF.

The gene calls are TRBV2 and TRBJ2-5; 10 bases map to TRBD1. The CDR3 covers 13 residues. Germline V gene data show CDR1 as SNHLY and CDR2 as FYNNEI. J gave up 9 bases and V 7 bases, and 8 bases lay outside the gene matches. In DNA, the CDR3 is TGTGCCAGCATTCTGGACAGGGGGGGGCCCCAGTACTTC. Encoded protein: CASILDRGGPQYF.

The chain combines TRBV10-3 with TRBJ2-3, with a tentative D call TRBD1 (6 bases). V was clipped by 7 bases and J by 5 bases, with 13 bases between them. This CDR3 comprises 13 residues. Germline V gene lookup returns CDR1 ENHRY and CDR2 SYGVKD. The CDR3 nucleotides are TGTGCCATCACCGAAACAGGGAAAGATACGCAGTATTTT. This sequence encodes CAITETGKDTQYF.

The gene calls are TRBV5-4 and TRBJ2-5; D uncertain. Germline V gene lookup returns CDR1 SGHNT and CDR2 YYREEE (reference sequence). V lost 4 bases and J lost 5, with 12 bases in between. This CDR3 region has 13 residues. CDR3 nucleotides: TGTGCCAGCAGCCCTTTAGTGGGCGAGACCCAGTACTTC. It translates to CASSPLVGETQYF. Full variable domain (rest looked up from reference TRBV5-4 and TRBJ2-5): ETGVTQSPTHLIKTRGQQVTLRCSSQSGHNTVSWYQQALGQGPQFIFQYYREEENGRGNFPPRFSGLQFPNYSSELNVNALELDDSALYLCASSPLVGETQYFGPGTRLLVL.

J is TRBJ2-1 and V is TRBV5-4; TRBD2 might be the D (5 bases). Trimming removed 2 bases at V and 0 bases at J, with 9 bases between. CDR3 length: 15 amino acids. In germline, CDR1 is SGHNT, CDR2 YYREEE (reference sequence). In DNA form, the CDR3 reads TGTGCCAGCAGCTTCCCGGGGTCCTCCTACAATGAGCAGTTCTTC. Translated: CASSFPGSSYNEQFF.

The chain combines TRBV5-1 with TRBJ2-1; 7 nucleotides line up with TRBD2. V was pared by 0 bases and J by 5 bases, with 11 bases of the junction left unmatched. The germline V gene encodes CDR1 SGHRS and CDR2 YFSETQ. This CDR3 spans 17 amino acids. The CDR3 protein is CASSLGSPAGLDNEQFF. The CDR3 nucleotides are TGCGCCAGCAGCTTGGGGTCTCCAGCGGGACTCGACAATGAGCAGTTCTTC.

V is TRBV10-3 and J is TRBJ2-3; 9 bases line up with TRBD2. The trim removed 6 bases at V and 2 bases at J, leaving 9 bases unmatched. The germline gives CDR1 ENHRY, CDR2 SYGVKD. The CDR3 length is 16 residues. The CDR3: CAIRERGLANTDTQYF. In DNA form, the CDR3 reads TGTGCCATCAGGGAACGGGGACTAGCTAACACAGATACGCAGTATTTT.

The rearrangement uses TRBV7-9 and TRBJ2-1, with 7 positions matching TRBD2. The CDR3 covers 19 residues. The J segment lost 0 bases and the V segment lost 5 bases, leaving 16 bases of the junction unmatched. CDR1 SEHNR and CDR2 FQNEAQ come from the germline V gene (reference sequence). CDR3 in DNA: TGTGCCAGCAGCCAATTGGGAGGGAGCTTTACGAGCTCCTACAATGAGCAGTTCTTC. Translated: CASSQLGGSFTSSYNEQFF.

The chain is built from TRBV4-3 and TRBJ1-1; D may be TRBD1 (5 bases). The CDR3 extends over 14 amino acids. Trimming took 0 bases from V and 4 from J, leaving 9 bases between them. Germline assignment: CDR1 LGHNA and CDR2 YSLEER. The CDR3 reads CASSQDRVSTEAFF. Written as DNA, the CDR3 is TGCGCCAGCAGCCAAGACAGGGTTTCCACTGAAGCTTTCTTT.

The chain links TRBV30 to TRBJ1-1, with D possibly TRBD1 on 5 matching bases. The CDR3 length is 15 residues. From germline, CDR1 is GTSNPN and CDR2 SVGIG (reference sequence). The ends were cut back, 3 bases at V and 5 bases at J, with 19 bases in the middle. CDR3 in amino acids: CAWSRIRAPRTEAFF. CDR3 nucleotide sequence: TGTGCCTGGAGCCGAATCAGGGCCCCGAGGACTGAAGCTTTCTTT.

V is TRBV19 and J is TRBJ1-2, with D tentatively TRBD1 (5 bases). Between the trimmed V and J ends, which lost 1 base and 8 bases, there was a span of 20 bases. Germline V gene data show CDR1 as LNHDA and CDR2 as SQIVND (reference sequence). CDR3 length: 16 residues. The CDR3 reads CASSIAADSVAWGYTF. As DNA, the CDR3 is TGTGCCAGTAGTATAGCCGCAGACAGTGTCGCCTGGGGCTACACCTTC.